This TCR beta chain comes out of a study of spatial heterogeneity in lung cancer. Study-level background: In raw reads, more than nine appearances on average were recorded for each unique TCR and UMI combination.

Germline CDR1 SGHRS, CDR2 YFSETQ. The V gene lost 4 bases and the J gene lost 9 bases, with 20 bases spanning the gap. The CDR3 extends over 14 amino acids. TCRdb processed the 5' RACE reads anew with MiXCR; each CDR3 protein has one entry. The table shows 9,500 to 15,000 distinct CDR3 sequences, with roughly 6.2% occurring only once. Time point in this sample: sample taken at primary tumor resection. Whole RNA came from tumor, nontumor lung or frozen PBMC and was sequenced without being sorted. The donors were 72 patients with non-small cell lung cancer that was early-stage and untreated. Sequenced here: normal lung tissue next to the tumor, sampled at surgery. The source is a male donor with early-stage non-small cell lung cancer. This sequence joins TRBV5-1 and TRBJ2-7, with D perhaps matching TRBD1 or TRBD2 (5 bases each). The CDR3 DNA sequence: TGCGCCAGCAGCCCGGGGACCTCATACGAGGTGCAGTACTTC. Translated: CASSPGTSYEVQYF.